This T cell receptor (beta chain) is from a study of identical twins. Overall study results and limits: In cord blood, abundant beta clonotypes had fewer insertions; memory showed no trend.

This CDR3 region has 14 residues. With 5 bases clipped from V and 4 bases from J, the junction kept 5 bases outside the gene matches. The germline V gene has CDR1 DFQATT and CDR2 SNEGSKA (reference sequence). Using its own MiXCR run on the 5' RACE reads, TCRdb lists one record per CDR3 protein. Of hundreds of thousands of distinct CDR3 sequences in the sample, 6.1% were seen once. The table lists this clonotype with many counts. Antigen unknown. This TCR derives from a young man in good health. The gene calls are TRBV20-1 and TRBJ2-5, with 12 bases matching TRBD2. The sequenced sample was naive T cells sorted from blood. This CDR3 reads CSAALAGGGETQYF. Here the CDR3 DNA reads TGCAGTGCTGCTCTAGCGGGAGGGGGAGAGACCCAGTACTTC.